This T cell receptor beta chain was captured in a study of T cell responses to AZD1222 COVID-19 vaccine. Study at large: Second-dose groups at about 4 or about 12 weeks were pooled.

Libraries were prepared by immunoSEQ multiplex PCR; TCRdb keeps only in-frame clonotypes and omits some of them. The sample includes 90,000 to 100,000 clones, 70% to 90% of them seen just once. A remark on this clone: What it binds is unknown.

CDR3 length: 14 residues. Germline V gene data show CDR1 as LNHDA and CDR2 as SQIVND (reference sequence). V shed 6 bases and J shed 7 bases, with 13 bases lying between them. Study results and limitations: Reportedly, nearly half the spike-specific TCRs target unmutated variant regions. Donors in the cohort were predominantly white British and more often female, and clonal diversity was possibly underestimated. Just a handful of AZD1222 recipients tested seropositive at baseline.

This receptor was obtained from an adult in good health. The sample consisted of peripheral blood, taken on day 0 of AZD1222 vaccination. This chain uses TRBV19 with TRBJ1-6, with D perhaps matching TRBD1 (6 bases). The CDR3 protein is CASRQGSSNSPLHF. In DNA, the CDR3 is TGTGCCAGTAGACAGGGCTCCTCGAATTCACCCCTCCACTTT.